This TCR beta chain came from a study of Tregs in tolerant kidney transplant recipients. Study summary: Sorting of CD4+CD25+CD127- cells followed 3-day belatacept mixed lymphocyte reactions, sometimes with roughly 5-day graft donor restimulation. The study's findings and limits: The small number of patients limits these findings pending further validation. Biological reproducibility was not directly addressed, but technical replication error appeared minimal. Activated donor B cell expansion appeared to reveal the most relevant donor-specific TCRbeta repertoire.

TCRdb's copy holds only in-frame clones and misses some; the assay was immunoSEQ multiplex PCR. Of just over 30,000 clones listed, over 75% are singletons. About this clone: Antigen: not known.

The CDR3 is 15 amino acids. V was pared by 5 bases and J by 2 bases, with 16 bases between. Germline CDR1 is WNHNN and CDR2 is SYGVQD (reference sequence). This TCR came from a human donor in good health. The rearrangement uses TRBV10-1 and TRBJ2-7; perhaps TRBD2 as D (7 bases). Sequenced: Tregs from blood cultured with allogeneic cells. The CDR3: CASSRGRGATYEQYF. The CDR3 DNA is TGCGCCAGCAGTCGAGGGAGGGGGGCTACCTACGAGCAGTACTTC.